One T cell receptor (beta chain) is described in this entry. Trimming shortened V by 6 bases and J by 5 bases, and 10 bases separated the two germline ends. Germline V gene lookup returns CDR1 DFQATT and CDR2 SNEGSKA (reference sequence). The CDR3 is 11 residues long. One entry per CDR3 protein, called by TCRdb with MiXCR from the RT-PCR reads. The repertoire holds approximately 210,000 distinct CDR3 sequences, roughly 40% seen once, with around 35% in the top ten. This sample was included in a study of patients and donors after allogeneic stem cell transplantation. The clonotype comes from a human donor who was either an allogeneic HSCT recipient or a stem cell or donor lymphocyte infusion donor (not recorded which). It is not recorded whose cells these are; they may come from a transplant donor. The chain links TRBV20-1 to TRBJ1-1; no firm D call. Sequencing was done on a sample of blood, either unsorted or a sorted T cell fraction (not recorded which). The DNA for the CDR3 is TGCAGTGCCCTCGGGAGGACTGAAGCTTTCTTT. Translating it yields CSALGRTEAFF.